The T cell receptor (beta chain) under discussion was sequenced for a study of blood T cell repertoires in COVID-19. Study in general: The United States, Italy and Spain supplied acute and convalescent COVID-19 samples.

Original handling: The authors estimated nucleated cell counts from reference gene primer amplification. Clones were read by immunoSEQ multiplex PCR, and TCRdb kept only the in-frame ones, dropping some. V, J and clone size are taken as reported in that table, and D and trimming were inferred from the DNA itself. The sample lists 200,000 to 250,000 clones; around four fifths were seen once. Looked up from germline, CDR1 is PRHDT and CDR2 is FYEKMQ (reference sequence). V dropped 4 bases and J dropped 3 bases, with 10 bases sitting between them. CDR3 length equals 14 residues. Input material: peripheral blood. This rearrangement joins TRBV13 to TRBJ1-5; D is unresolved. The receptor comes from a woman between 55 and 75 years old with active or convalescent COVID-19. CDR3 nucleotides: TGTGCCAGCAGCTCCCGACAAACCAATCAGCCCCAGCATTTT. It encodes CASSSRQTNQPQHF.